This is a list of T cell receptor beta chains from one sample in a study of T cells expressing NK-cell markers. TCRdb re-called the 5' RACE reads, yielding one record per CDR3 amino acid sequence without DNA. The sample holds 150,000 to 200,000 distinct CDR3 sequences. Sequenced: blood T cells: a sorted CD56 or NKG2C T cell subset, CD4+ or CD8+ T cells, or bulk PBMC T cells (not recorded which). These receptors all come from a man aged 18 to 69 in good health. CDR3s include the opening cysteine and the closing phenylalanine or tryptophan.

v_call,j_call,cdr3_aa
TRBV3-1,TRBJ2-5,CASRGSSGGYQETQYF
TRBV1,TRBJ2-7,CTSSRTGVWKEQYF
TRBV7-9,TRBJ2-6,CASTGGAGGANVLTF
TRBV11-2,TRBJ2-3,CASSPGGTPSGRTDTQYF
TRBV4-2,TRBJ1-2,CASSPGVGYGYTF
TRBV12-3/TRBV12-4,TRBJ1-2,CASREEGFDYGYTF
TRBV12-3/TRBV12-4,TRBJ2-7,CASSSTGGIREQYF
TRBV6-5,TRBJ1-2,CASSFGDSSYGYTF
TRBV9,TRBJ2-1,CASSLAPEPNEQFF
TRBV7-9,TRBJ2-7,CASSSTSGGALHEQYF
TRBV28,TRBJ2-2,CASRSRLAGVHTGELFF
TRBV2,TRBJ2-2,CASRASSNTGELFF
TRBV5-1,TRBJ2-1,CASSPIYRGRVYNEQFF
TRBV19,TRBJ1-2,CASTPIGVNYGYTF
TRBV6-1,TRBJ2-1,CASSRITGDIVNEQFF
TRBV9,TRBJ2-7,CASSVGYSGEYEQYF
TRBV5-4,TRBJ2-1,CASSRRGVSYNEQFF
TRBV19,TRBJ1-1,CASSIEITGLNEAFF